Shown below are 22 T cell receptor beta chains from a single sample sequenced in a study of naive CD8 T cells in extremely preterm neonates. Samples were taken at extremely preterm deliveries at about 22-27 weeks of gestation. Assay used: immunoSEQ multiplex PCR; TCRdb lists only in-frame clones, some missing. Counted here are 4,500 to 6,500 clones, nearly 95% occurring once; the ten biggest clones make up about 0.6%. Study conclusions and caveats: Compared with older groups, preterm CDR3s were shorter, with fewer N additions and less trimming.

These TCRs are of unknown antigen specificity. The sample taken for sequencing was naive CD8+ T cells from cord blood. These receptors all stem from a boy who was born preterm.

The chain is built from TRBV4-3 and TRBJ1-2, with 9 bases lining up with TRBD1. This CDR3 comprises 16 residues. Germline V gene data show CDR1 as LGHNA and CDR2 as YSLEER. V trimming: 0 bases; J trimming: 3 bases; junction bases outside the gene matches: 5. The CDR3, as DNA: TGCGCCAGCAGCCAAGATGAGACAGGGGGATACTATGGCTACACCTTC. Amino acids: CASSQDETGGYYGYTF.

The CDR3 region has the DNA TGCGCCAGCAGCCGGGACAACTACGAGCAGTACTTC. Translation gives CASSRDNYEQYF. The J gene is TRBJ2-7, the V gene TRBV4-1; tentatively, D is TRBD1 (6 bases). Germline V gene lookup returns CDR1 MGHRA and CDR2 YSYEKL. Trimming removed 4 bases at V and 3 bases at J, with 7 bases between. This CDR3 region has 12 residues.

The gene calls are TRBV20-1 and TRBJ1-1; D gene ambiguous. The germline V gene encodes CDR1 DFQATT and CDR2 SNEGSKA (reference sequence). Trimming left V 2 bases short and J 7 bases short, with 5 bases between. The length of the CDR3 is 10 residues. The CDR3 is CSARKVEAFF. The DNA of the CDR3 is TGCAGTGCTAGAAAAGTTGAAGCTTTCTTT.

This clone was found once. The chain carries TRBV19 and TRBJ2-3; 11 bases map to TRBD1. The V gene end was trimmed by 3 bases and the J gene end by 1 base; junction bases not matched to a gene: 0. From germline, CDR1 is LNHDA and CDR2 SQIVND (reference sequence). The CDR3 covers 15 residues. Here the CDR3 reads CASSMDRGRTDTQYF. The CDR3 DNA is TGTGCCAGTAGTATGGACAGGGGGCGCACAGATACGCAGTATTTT.

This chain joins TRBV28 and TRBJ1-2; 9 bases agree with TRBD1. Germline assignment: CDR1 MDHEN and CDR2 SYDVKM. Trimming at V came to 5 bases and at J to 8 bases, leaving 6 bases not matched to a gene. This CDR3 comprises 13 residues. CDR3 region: CASSTWTGEGYTF. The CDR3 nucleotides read TGTGCCAGCAGTACCTGGACAGGGGAAGGCTACACCTTC.

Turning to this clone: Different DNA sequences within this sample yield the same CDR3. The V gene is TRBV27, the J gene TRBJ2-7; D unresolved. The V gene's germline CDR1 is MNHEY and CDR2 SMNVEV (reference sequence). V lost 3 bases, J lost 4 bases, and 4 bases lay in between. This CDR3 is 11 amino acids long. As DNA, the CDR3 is TGTGCCAGCAGTTTGGGGTACGAGCAGTACTTC. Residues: CASSLGYEQYF.

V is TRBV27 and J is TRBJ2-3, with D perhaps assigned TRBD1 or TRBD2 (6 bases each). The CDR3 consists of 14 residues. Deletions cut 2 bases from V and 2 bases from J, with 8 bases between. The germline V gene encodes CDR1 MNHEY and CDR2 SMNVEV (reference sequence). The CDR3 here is CASSLAGHTDTQYF. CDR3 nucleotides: TGTGCCAGCAGTTTAGCGGGACACACAGATACGCAGTATTTT.

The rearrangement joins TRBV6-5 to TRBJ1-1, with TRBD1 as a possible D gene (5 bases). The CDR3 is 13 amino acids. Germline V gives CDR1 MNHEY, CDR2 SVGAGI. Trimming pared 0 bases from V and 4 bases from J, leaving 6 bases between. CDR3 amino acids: CASSYSQGTEAFF. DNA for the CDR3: TGTGCCAGCAGTTACTCGCAGGGCACTGAAGCTTTCTTT.

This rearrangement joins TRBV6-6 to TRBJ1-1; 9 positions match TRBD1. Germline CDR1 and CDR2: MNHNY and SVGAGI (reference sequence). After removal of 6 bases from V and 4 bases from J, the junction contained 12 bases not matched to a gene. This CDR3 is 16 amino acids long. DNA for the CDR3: TGTGCCAGCAGCCAACAGGGGGCGCTGAGTATCACTGAAGCTTTCTTT. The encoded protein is CASSQQGALSITEAFF.

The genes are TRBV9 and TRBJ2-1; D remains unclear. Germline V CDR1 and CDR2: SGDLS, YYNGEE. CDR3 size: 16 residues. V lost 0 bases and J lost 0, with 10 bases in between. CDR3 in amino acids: CASSVAGLSSYNEQFF. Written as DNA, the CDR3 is TGTGCCAGCAGCGTAGCTGGCCTAAGCTCCTACAATGAGCAGTTCTTC.

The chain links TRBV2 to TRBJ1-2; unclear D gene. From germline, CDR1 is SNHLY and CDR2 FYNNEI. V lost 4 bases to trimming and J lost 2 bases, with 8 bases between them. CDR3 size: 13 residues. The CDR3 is CASSGRPNYGYTF. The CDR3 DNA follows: TGTGCCAGCAGTGGACGCCCGAACTATGGCTACACCTTC.

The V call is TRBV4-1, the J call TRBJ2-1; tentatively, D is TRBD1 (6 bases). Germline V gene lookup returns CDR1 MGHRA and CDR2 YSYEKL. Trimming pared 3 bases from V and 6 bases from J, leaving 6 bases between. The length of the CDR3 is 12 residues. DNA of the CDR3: TGCGCCAGCAGCCACAGGGGCAATGAGCAGTTCTTC. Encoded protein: CASSHRGNEQFF.

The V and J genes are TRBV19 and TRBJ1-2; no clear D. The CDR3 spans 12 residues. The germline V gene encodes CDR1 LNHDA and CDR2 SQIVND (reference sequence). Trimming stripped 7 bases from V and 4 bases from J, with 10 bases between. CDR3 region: CASTGPPYGYTF. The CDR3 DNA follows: TGTGCCAGTACAGGACCGCCCTATGGCTACACCTTC.

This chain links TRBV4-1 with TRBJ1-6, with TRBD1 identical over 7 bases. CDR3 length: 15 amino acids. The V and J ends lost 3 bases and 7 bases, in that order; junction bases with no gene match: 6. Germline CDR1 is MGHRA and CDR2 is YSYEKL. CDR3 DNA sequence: TGCGCCAGCAGCCAGGTCGACAGGGTGAATTCACCCCTCCACTTT. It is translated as CASSQVDRVNSPLHF.

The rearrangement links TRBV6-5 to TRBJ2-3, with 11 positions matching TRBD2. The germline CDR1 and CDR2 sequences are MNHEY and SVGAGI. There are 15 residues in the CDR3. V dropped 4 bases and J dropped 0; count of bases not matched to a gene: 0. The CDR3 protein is CASSWTSGSTDTQYF. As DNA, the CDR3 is TGTGCCAGCAGTTGGACTAGCGGGAGCACAGATACGCAGTATTTT.

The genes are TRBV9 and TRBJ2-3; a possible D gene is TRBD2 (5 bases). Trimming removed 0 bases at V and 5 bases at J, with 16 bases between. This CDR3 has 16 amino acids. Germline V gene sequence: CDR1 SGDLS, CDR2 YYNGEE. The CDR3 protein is CASSVAASSLLDTQYF. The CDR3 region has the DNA TGTGCCAGCAGCGTAGCGGCTAGCAGCCTTCTAGATACGCAGTATTTT.

The CDR3 DNA sequence: TGTGCCAGCAGTTCAGGGGCCTACGAGCAGTACTTC. This sequence encodes CASSSGAYEQYF. The chain joins TRBV27 to TRBJ2-7; maybe TRBD1 (6 bases). The germline V gene encodes CDR1 MNHEY and CDR2 SMNVEV (reference sequence). The length of the CDR3 is 12 residues. Deletions cut 4 bases from V and 2 bases from J, with 6 bases between.

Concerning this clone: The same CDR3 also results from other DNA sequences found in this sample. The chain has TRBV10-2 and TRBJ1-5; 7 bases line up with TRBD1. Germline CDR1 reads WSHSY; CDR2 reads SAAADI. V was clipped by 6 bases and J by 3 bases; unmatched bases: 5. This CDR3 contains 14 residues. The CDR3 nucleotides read TGCGCCAGCAGATTGACAGGGAACAATCAGCCCCAGCATTTT. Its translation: CASRLTGNNQPQHF.

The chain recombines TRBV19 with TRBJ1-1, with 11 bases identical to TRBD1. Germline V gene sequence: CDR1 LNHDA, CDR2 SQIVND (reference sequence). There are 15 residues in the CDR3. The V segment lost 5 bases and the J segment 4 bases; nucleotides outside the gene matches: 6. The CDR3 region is CASSLSGTGGTEAFF. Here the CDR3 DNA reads TGTGCCAGTAGTCTTTCCGGGACAGGGGGCACTGAAGCTTTCTTT. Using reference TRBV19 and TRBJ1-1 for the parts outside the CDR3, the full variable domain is DGGITQSPKYLFRKEGQNVTLSCEQNLNHDAMYWYRQDPGQGLRLIYYSQIVNDFQKGDIAEGYSVSREKKESFPLTVTSAQKNPTAFYLCASSLSGTGGTEAFFGQGTRLTVV.

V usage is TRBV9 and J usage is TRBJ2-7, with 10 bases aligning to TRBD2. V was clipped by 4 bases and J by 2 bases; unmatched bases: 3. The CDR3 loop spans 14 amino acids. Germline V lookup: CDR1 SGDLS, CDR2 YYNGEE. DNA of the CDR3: TGTGCCAGCAGCCTCACTAGCGGGGCCTACGAGCAGTACTTC. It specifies CASSLTSGAYEQYF.

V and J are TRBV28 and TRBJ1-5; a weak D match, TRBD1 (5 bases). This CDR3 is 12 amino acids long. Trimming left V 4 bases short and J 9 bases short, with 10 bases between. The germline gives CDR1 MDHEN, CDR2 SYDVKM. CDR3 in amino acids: CASSYPQGPQHF. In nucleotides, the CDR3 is TGTGCCAGCAGTTACCCGCAGGGGCCCCAGCATTTT. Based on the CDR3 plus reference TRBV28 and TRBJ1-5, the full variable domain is DVKVTQSSRYLVKRTGEKVFLECVQDMDHENMFWYRQDPGLGLRLIYFSYDVKMKEKGDIPEGYSVSREKKERFSLILESASTNQTSMYLCASSYPQGPQHFGDGTRLSIL.

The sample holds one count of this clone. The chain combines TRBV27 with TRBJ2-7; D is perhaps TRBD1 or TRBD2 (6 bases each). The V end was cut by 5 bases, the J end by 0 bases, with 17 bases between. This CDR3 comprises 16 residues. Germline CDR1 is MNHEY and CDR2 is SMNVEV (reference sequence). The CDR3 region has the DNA TGTGCCAGCAGTCTCGCCGGGGCGGGACACTCCTACGAGCAGTACTTC. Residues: CASSLAGAGHSYEQYF.